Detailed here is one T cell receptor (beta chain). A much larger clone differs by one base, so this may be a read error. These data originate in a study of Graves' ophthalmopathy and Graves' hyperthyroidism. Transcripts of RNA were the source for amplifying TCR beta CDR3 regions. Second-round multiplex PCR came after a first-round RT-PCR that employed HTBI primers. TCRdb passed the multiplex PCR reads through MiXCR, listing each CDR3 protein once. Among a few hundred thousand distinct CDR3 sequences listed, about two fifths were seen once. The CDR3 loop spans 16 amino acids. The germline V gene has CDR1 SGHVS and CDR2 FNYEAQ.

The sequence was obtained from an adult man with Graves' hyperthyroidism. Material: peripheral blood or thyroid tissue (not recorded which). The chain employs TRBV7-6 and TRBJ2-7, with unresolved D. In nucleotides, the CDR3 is TGTGTCAGCAGCTTAGTCGTAAGAACAAAAGACTCCGAGCAGTACTTC. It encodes CVSSLVVRTKDSEQYF.